The 18 T cell receptor beta chains given below trace back to one sample, sequenced in a study of read filtering for tumor transcriptome and immune sequencing. From roughly 390 ng of RNA, a library with molecular barcoded alpha/delta and beta/gamma adaptors was made. A single record per CDR3 protein comes from TCRdb applying MiXCR to the reads. The sample records 2,000 to 2,500 distinct CDR3 sequences, about 65% being singletons. The sequenced sample consisted of a population of CD138-negative cells sorted from bone marrow. The receptors were sampled from a donor older than 35 with multiple myeloma. This table probably holds off-target reads from a library built for another chain.

This chain connects TRBV29-1 to TRBJ1-1; TRBD1 aligns across 7 bases. The V and J ends lost 7 bases and 1 base, in that order; junction bases with no gene match: 3. The CDR3 is made up of 12 amino acids. The germline V gene has CDR1 SQVTM and CDR2 ANQGSEA. The CDR3 nucleotides read TGCAGCGGTAAGGGGGCGAACACTGAAGCTTTCTTT. Translation: CSGKGANTEAFF.

This clonotype was picked up a small number of times. CDR3 residues: CASSWSGDNEQFF. In nucleotides, the CDR3 is TGCGCCAGCAGCTGGTCGGGGGACAATGAGCAGTTCTTC. The V call is TRBV5-1, the J call TRBJ2-1; tentatively, D is TRBD2 (6 bases). CDR1 SGHRS and CDR2 YFSETQ come from the germline V gene. The V end lost 3 bases, the J end lost 5 bases, and 9 bases lay between the germline ends. The CDR3 extends over 13 amino acids.

The chain uses TRBV6-1 and TRBJ2-1, with D possibly called TRBD1 or TRBD2 (6 bases each). The CDR3 totals 16 residues. V was shortened by 0 bases and J by 5 bases, with 14 bases between the two germline ends. CDR1 and CDR2 from the germline V gene are MNHNS and SASEGT. CDR3: CASSEALGGANNEQFF. In DNA form, the CDR3 reads TGTGCCAGCAGTGAAGCGCTGGGGGGCGCGAACAATGAGCAGTTCTTC.

The chain combines TRBV7-3 with TRBJ2-3, with 7 bases fitting TRBD2. This CDR3 is built from 15 residues. Germline trimming cut 4 bases from V and 2 bases from J; bases unmatched to any gene: 6. From germline, CDR1 is SGHTA and CDR2 FQGTGA. The DNA of the CDR3 is TGTGCCAGCAGCTCTTTCGGGGGGTCCACAGATACGCAGTATTTT. Protein product: CASSSFGGSTDTQYF.

Relative to its sample, this clonotype is medium-sized. The chain employs TRBV29-1 and TRBJ2-3; unclear D gene. The CDR3 has 13 residues. Germline V CDR1 and CDR2: SQVTM, ANQGSEA. Between the trimmed V and J ends, which lost 0 bases and 4 bases, there was a span of 8 bases. CDR3 sequence (DNA): TGCAGCGTTGAAGAGGCTAGTGCAGATACGCAGTATTTT. Amino acids: CSVEEASADTQYF.

This clonotype was counted a few times. The genes are TRBV5-5 and TRBJ2-3, with D possibly being TRBD1 (6 bases). Germline lookup yields CDR1 SGHKS and CDR2 YYEKEE (reference sequence). The CDR3 totals 14 residues. V lost 4 bases and J lost 2, with 11 bases in between. CDR3 loop: CASSPWDITDTQYF. The DNA of the CDR3 is TGTGCCAGCAGCCCATGGGACATCACAGATACGCAGTATTTT.

The chain uses TRBV7-9 and TRBJ2-1; D could derive from TRBD1 or TRBD2 (6 bases each). In germline, CDR1 is SEHNR, CDR2 FQNEAQ (reference sequence). This CDR3 contains 15 residues. The V end was cut by 0 bases, the J end by 6 bases, with 12 bases between. The CDR3 DNA reads as TGTGCCAGCAGCTTAGCGAGACTAGGGGGCAATGAGCAGTTCTTC. This gives the protein CASSLARLGGNEQFF. The full variable domain, in which reference TRBV7-9 and TRBJ2-1 provide the parts outside the CDR3, is DTGVSQNPRHKITKRGQNVTFRCDPISEHNRLYWYRQTLGQGPEFLTYFQNEAQLEKSRLLSDRFSAERPKGSFSTLEIQRTEQGDSAMYLCASSLARLGGNEQFFGPGTRLTVL.

The J gene is TRBJ1-1, the V gene TRBV5-1; no clear D gene. CDR1 and CDR2 from the germline V gene are SGHRS and YFSETQ. This CDR3 contains 13 residues. V gave up 0 bases and J gave up 1 base, with 4 bases separating them. CDR3 coding DNA: TGCGCCAGCAGCTTGGGCCCGAACACTGAAGCTTTCTTT. Translated: CASSLGPNTEAFF.

The rearrangement links TRBV10-1 to TRBJ2-2, with D perhaps matching TRBD1 (6 bases). V lost 9 bases to trimming and J lost 3 bases, with 11 bases between them. Germline CDR1 and CDR2: WNHNN and SYGVQD (reference sequence). CDR3 length: 13 amino acids. DNA of the CDR3: TGCGCCAGTTCCGGACAGTACACCGGGGAGCTGTTTTTT. The encoded protein is CASSGQYTGELFF.

The V and J genes are TRBV20-1 and TRBJ2-1; 7 nucleotides line up with TRBD2. Per the germline V gene, CDR1 is DFQATT and CDR2 is SNEGSKA (reference sequence). Trimming took 0 bases from V and 7 from J; bases not matched to a gene: 6. CDR3 length: 14 residues. CDR3 sequence (DNA): TGCAGTGCTAGAGATGCGGGAGTAGGAAATGAGCAGTTCTTC. It specifies CSARDAGVGNEQFF.

J is TRBJ2-7 and V is TRBV20-1; the match to TRBD2 covers 14 bases. The CDR3 totals 17 residues. CDR1 and CDR2 (germline): DFQATT, SNEGSKA (reference sequence). V lost 5 bases and J lost 6; bases outside the gene matches: 15. The CDR3 nucleotides read TGCAGTGCTCAGCCGGGACTAGCGGGAGATAGCGGGGGCGAGCAGTACTTC. Residues: CSAQPGLAGDSGGEQYF.

The chain links TRBV29-1 to TRBJ1-1, with TRBD1 matching over 7 bases. The CDR3 runs to 14 residues. CDR1 is SQVTM and CDR2 is ANQGSEA in the germline V gene. V shed 1 base and J 4 bases; nucleotides not matched to a gene: 6. CDR3 nucleotides: TGCAGCGTTGAAGTAGGGGGCGGGGGCACTGAAGCTTTCTTT. Its protein is CSVEVGGGGTEAFF.

This clonotype was seen a few times. The chain couples TRBV5-1 to TRBJ2-5; D gene ambiguous. The CDR3 is made up of 11 amino acids. V dropped 4 bases and J dropped 1 base, with 2 bases sitting between them. CDR1 is SGHRS and CDR2 is YFSETQ in the germline V gene. DNA for the CDR3: TGCGCCAGCAGCATCCAAGAGACCCAGTACTTC. Translating gives CASSIQETQYF.

The chain uses TRBV29-1 and TRBJ2-7, with 13 bases lining up with TRBD2. The germline V gene has CDR1 SQVTM and CDR2 ANQGSEA. The CDR3 spans 13 residues. With V trimmed by 7 bases and J by 5 bases, 5 bases remained unmatched. The CDR3 reads CSATSGRVHEQYF. CDR3 sequence (DNA): TGCAGCGCAACTAGCGGGAGGGTCCACGAGCAGTACTTC.

This sequence joins TRBV20-1 and TRBJ1-1; D is uncertain. V was shortened by 4 bases and J by 0 bases, with 9 bases between the two germline ends. CDR1 DFQATT and CDR2 SNEGSKA come from the germline V gene (reference sequence). The CDR3 runs 13 residues. CDR3 residues: CSAKEGVNTEAFF. CDR3 nucleotides: TGCAGTGCTAAGGAGGGAGTGAACACTGAAGCTTTCTTT.

This clonotype turned up a few times. The chain employs TRBV9 and TRBJ2-2; no firm D call. Trimming pared 0 bases from V and 10 bases from J, leaving 4 bases between. CDR1 is SGDLS and CDR2 is YYNGEE in the germline V gene. The CDR3 extends over 11 amino acids. CDR3 region: CASSVEEELFF. CDR3 nucleotides: TGTGCCAGCAGCGTAGAAGAGGAGCTGTTTTTT.

The chain is built from TRBV7-9 and TRBJ2-1, with 10 bases identical to TRBD2. The germline gives CDR1 SEHNR, CDR2 FQNEAQ (reference sequence). The CDR3 is 17 residues long. V dropped 6 bases and J dropped 6; count of bases not matched to a gene: 14. The CDR3 here is CASSFSVSGRRGNEQFF. In nucleotides, the CDR3 is TGTGCCAGCAGTTTTAGTGTTAGCGGGAGGAGAGGCAATGAGCAGTTCTTC.

The gene calls are TRBV6-1 and TRBJ1-5; D is perhaps TRBD1 (6 bases). V gave up 5 bases and J gave up 6 bases, with 14 bases separating them. Germline V gene sequence: CDR1 MNHNS, CDR2 SASEGT. CDR3 size: 14 residues. CDR3 sequence: CASSFTGRGQPQHF. CDR3 DNA sequence: TGTGCCAGCAGTTTTACAGGGCGCGGTCAGCCCCAGCATTTT.